A single T cell receptor (beta chain) is shown here with its context. Its specificity is not known. The data were taken from a study of cytomegalovirus exposure and HLA in healthy donors. Use of 60 Vbeta and 13 Jbeta primers characterized the PCR. Assay used: immunoSEQ multiplex PCR; TCRdb lists only in-frame clones, some missing. The sample includes about 110,000 clones, around 82% of them seen just once. Regarding the study as a whole: There were around 160 TCR beta chains listed as cytomegalovirus-associated. Despite most TCR sequences being rare, some public TCRs occurred in many donors. A later analysis linked a missense DCLRE1C variant to TCR beta V- and J-gene trimming.

The germline V gene has CDR1 SSHAT and CDR2 FNYEAQ (reference sequence). V lost 5 bases, J lost 7 bases, and 6 bases stayed unmatched. CDR3 length: 14 residues. The V gene is TRBV7-7, the J gene TRBJ2-2, with 8 bases matching TRBD2. The TCR originated in a man aged 50-59 years in good health and CMV-seronegative. The sample taken for sequencing was PBMCs. CDR3 sequence: CASSTQLAVGELFF. In DNA form, the CDR3 reads TGTGCCAGCAGCACACAACTAGCGGTCGGGGAGCTGTTTTTT.